One and the same sample provided the 22 T cell receptor beta chains below, sequenced in a study of control samples from healthy donors and cancer patients. Sequenced by immunoSEQ multiplex PCR; TCRdb stores in-frame clones only, minus some. The sample lists 120,000 or so clones; approximately 90% were seen once. The specimen sequenced was blood. The receptors originated from a man between 25 and 39 years old in good health.

This sequence joins TRBV19 and TRBJ2-2, with 7 bases identical to TRBD2. This CDR3 has 17 amino acids. V gave up 3 bases and J gave up 2 bases; unmatched junction bases: 9. CDR1 and CDR2 (germline): LNHDA, SQIVND (reference sequence). The CDR3 region is CASSMDWPSGNTGELFF. The CDR3 nucleotides are TGTGCCAGTAGTATGGATTGGCCTAGCGGTAACACCGGGGAGCTGTTTTTT.

The genes are TRBV18 and TRBJ1-2, with TRBD1 identical over 10 bases. The CDR3 covers 18 residues. V was pared by 2 bases and J by 8 bases, with 17 bases of the junction left unmatched. CDR1 and CDR2 (germline): KGHSH, LQKENI. The CDR3 loop reads CASSPFGTGAQGGFGYTF. CDR3 bases: TGTGCCAGCTCACCATTCGGGACAGGGGCACAAGGAGGATTCGGCTACACCTTC.

The chain recombines TRBV27 with TRBJ1-5; no definite D call. CDR1 is MNHEY and CDR2 is SMNVEV in the germline V gene (reference sequence). V lost 2 bases and J lost 0, with 5 bases in between. CDR3 size: 14 residues. The CDR3 DNA reads TGTGCCAGCAGTTTAAAAGGTAGCAATCAGCCCCAGCATTTT. Translating it yields CASSLKGSNQPQHF.

CDR3 loop: CASSPSIEQFF. The CDR3 DNA follows: TGTGCCAGCAGCCCGAGTATTGAGCAGTTCTTC. This sequence joins TRBV7-9 and TRBJ2-1; D unresolved. The V end lost 5 bases, the J end lost 9 bases, and 8 bases lay between the germline ends. This CDR3 comprises 11 residues. Germline V lookup: CDR1 SEHNR, CDR2 FQNEAQ (reference sequence).

This clone appeared once. The chain recombines TRBV10-1 with TRBJ2-7; D may be TRBD1 or TRBD2 (5 bases each). The germline V gene encodes CDR1 WNHNN and CDR2 SYGVQD (reference sequence). V gave up 10 bases and J gave up 6 bases, with 25 bases separating them. The CDR3 is 15 residues long. CDR3 region: CANTSPGTGGSEQYV. DNA for the CDR3: TGCGCCAACACATCCCCGGGAACTGGGGGATCCGAGCAGTACGTC.

The V call is TRBV11-2, the J call TRBJ2-3, with D maybe TRBD1 (6 bases). Germline V gene lookup returns CDR1 SGHAT and CDR2 FQNNGV. The ends were cut back, 7 bases at V and 1 base at J, with 12 bases in the middle. The CDR3 loop spans 14 amino acids. CDR3 sequence: CASTLHRGTDTQYF. In nucleotides, the CDR3 is TGTGCCAGCACCCTCCACAGGGGCACAGATACGCAGTATTTT.

The genes are TRBV29-1 and TRBJ1-6; maybe TRBD1 (5 bases). Germline V CDR1 and CDR2: SQVTM, ANQGSEA. This CDR3 has 13 amino acids. V lost 4 bases, J lost 5 bases, and 9 bases lay in between. The DNA of the CDR3 is TGCAGCGTTGCGTGGGGCGATAATTCACCCCTCCACTTT. This sequence encodes CSVAWGDNSPLHF.

The chain carries TRBV19 and TRBJ1-1; D is ambiguous. This CDR3 spans 15 amino acids. Trimming shortened V by 6 bases and J by 0 bases, and 14 bases separated the two germline ends. Germline CDR1 LNHDA, CDR2 SQIVND (reference sequence). The CDR3 DNA sequence: TGTGCCAGTAGCCGGACCTCGAACCTGAACACTGAAGCTTTCTTT. Translated: CASSRTSNLNTEAFF.

The V call is TRBV7-3, the J call TRBJ2-6; no clear D gene. Trimming removed 2 bases from V and 0 bases from J, with 11 bases in between. CDR1 and CDR2 (germline): SGHTA, FQGTGA. The CDR3 totals 17 residues. DNA for the CDR3: TGTGCCAGCAGCTTAGACGGATTAAGCTCTGGGGCCAACGTCCTGACTTTC. Protein: CASSLDGLSSGANVLTF.

The genes are TRBV7-8 and TRBJ1-5; 12 bases are a match to TRBD1. The ends lost 5 bases at V and 2 bases at J; junction bases unmatched: 16. The V gene's germline CDR1 is SGHVS and CDR2 FQNEAQ. The CDR3 has 20 amino acids. The CDR3 bases are TGTGCCAGCAGCGGCTCAGGGGACAGGGGGCCCGCGTATGGCAATCAGCCCCAGCATTTT. Its translation is CASSGSGDRGPAYGNQPQHF. Full variable domain (remainder filled in from reference TRBV7-8 and TRBJ1-5): GAGVSQSPRYKVAKRGQDVALRCDPISGHVSLFWYQQALGQGPEFLTYFQNEAQLDKSGLPSDRFFAERPEGSVSTLKIQRTQQEDSAVYLCASSGSGDRGPAYGNQPQHFGDGTRLSIL.

This sequence joins TRBV3-1 (or the pseudogene TRBV3-2) and TRBJ2-5; D possibly uses TRBD1 or TRBD2 (5 bases each). The CDR3 loop spans 14 amino acids. CDR1 is LGHDT and CDR2 is YNNKEL in the germline V gene (reference sequence). The V and J ends lost 4 bases and 5 bases respectively, with 14 bases between them. CDR3 bases: TGTGCCAGCAGCCCTACTTCGGGGCTGGAGACCCAGTACTTC. This codes for CASSPTSGLETQYF.

This clone occurred once. The chain carries TRBV19 and TRBJ2-6; D remains ambiguous. Trimming stripped 5 bases from V and 0 bases from J, with 11 bases between. The CDR3 sequence is 16 residues long. The germline CDR1 and CDR2 sequences are LNHDA and SQIVND (reference sequence). The CDR3 DNA sequence: TGTGCCAGTAGTCCCGACGGAGTCTCTGGGGCCAACGTCCTGACTTTC. Translated: CASSPDGVSGANVLTF. The full variable domain, with the rest looked up from reference TRBV19 and TRBJ2-6, is DGGITQSPKYLFRKEGQNVTLSCEQNLNHDAMYWYRQDPGQGLRLIYYSQIVNDFQKGDIAEGYSVSREKKESFPLTVTSAQKNPTAFYLCASSPDGVSGANVLTFGAGSRLTVL.

The chain has TRBV19 and TRBJ2-1, with a possible D match to TRBD2 (6 bases). Germline CDR1 is LNHDA and CDR2 is SQIVND (reference sequence). The V gene lost 6 bases and the J gene lost 1 base, with 7 bases spanning the gap. The CDR3 is made up of 13 amino acids. CDR3 protein: CASSGGSYNEQFF. The CDR3 DNA reads as TGTGCCAGTAGCGGGGGATCCTACAATGAGCAGTTCTTC.

V and J are TRBV2 and TRBJ1-1; a possible D gene is TRBD1 (6 bases). In germline, CDR1 is SNHLY, CDR2 FYNNEI. V was cut by 5 bases and J by 1 base, with 8 bases left in between. The length of the CDR3 is 13 residues. For the CDR3, the DNA is TGTGCCAGCAGTCGGGACAAGAACACTGAAGCTTTCTTT. Residues: CASSRDKNTEAFF.

To note about this clone: A junction boundary mismatches the germline segment, possibly from a read error. The gene calls are TRBV11-2 and TRBJ2-7; D is perhaps TRBD2 (7 bases). This CDR3 is built from 12 residues. Germline values: CDR1 SGHAT, CDR2 FQNNGV. The CDR3 reads CASSLLRGAPNF. The CDR3 nucleotides are TGTGCCAGCAGCTTACTACGGGGGGCCCCTAACTTC.

CDR3 nucleotide sequence: TGCGCCAGCAGCTATACGAGCAATCAGCCCCAGCATTTT. Its protein product is CASSYTSNQPQHF. This rearrangement joins TRBV5-1 to TRBJ1-5, with D hard to call. The V end was cut by 3 bases, the J end by 1 base, with 5 bases between. The CDR3 sequence is 13 residues long. Looked up from germline, CDR1 is SGHRS and CDR2 is YFSETQ.

This rearrangement joins TRBV4-2 to TRBJ2-1, with 7 bases that match TRBD2. Germline loops: CDR1 LGHNA, CDR2 YNFKEQ. J was trimmed by 6 bases and V by 2 bases; bases with no gene match: 10. This CDR3 spans 16 amino acids. CDR3 bases: TGTGCCAGCAGCCAATACTCCGGACTAGTAGCCAATGAGCAGTTCTTC. Translating it yields CASSQYSGLVANEQFF.

The chain uses TRBV6-5 and TRBJ2-1; 13 bases line up with TRBD2. CDR3 length equals 15 residues. V was pared by 7 bases and J by 4 bases, with 4 bases of the junction left unmatched. CDR1 is MNHEY, CDR2 SVGAGI, per germline. CDR3 amino acids: CASIPGLAGYNEQFF. CDR3 coding DNA: TGTGCCAGCATACCGGGACTAGCGGGGTACAATGAGCAGTTCTTC.

V gene TRBV6-1 combines with J gene TRBJ2-7; D might be TRBD2 (6 bases). CDR3 length: 13 residues. V lost 1 base and J 4 bases, leaving 8 bases between the germline ends. CDR1 MNHNS and CDR2 SASEGT come from the germline V gene. Written as DNA, the CDR3 is TGTGCCAGCAGTGAAGGGAGGGAATACGAGCAGTACGTC. This gives the protein CASSEGREYEQYV.

This chain links TRBV5-1 with TRBJ2-7; 11 nucleotides match TRBD1. CDR1 is SGHRS and CDR2 is YFSETQ in the germline V gene. The CDR3 totals 15 residues. V shed 4 bases, J shed 5 bases, and the junction held 8 bases outside the gene matches. The CDR3 loop is CASSNGQGAFNEQYV. The CDR3 DNA reads as TGCGCCAGCAGCAACGGACAGGGGGCCTTCAACGAGCAGTACGTC.

This chain links TRBV10-3 with TRBJ1-5; D is unresolved. Trimming took 5 bases from V and 5 from J, leaving 10 bases between them. CDR3 size: 13 residues. The germline V gene has CDR1 ENHRY and CDR2 SYGVKD. The CDR3, as DNA: TGTGCCATCAGTCCTAGCCGGGATCAGCCCCAGCATTTT. Protein product: CAISPSRDQPQHF.

This chain connects TRBV29-1 to TRBJ1-3; TRBD1 matches 10 bases. Losses at the gene ends were 4 bases for V and 2 bases for J; bases not matched to a gene: 2. This CDR3 spans 14 amino acids. Germline V gene lookup returns CDR1 SQVTM and CDR2 ANQGSEA. The CDR3 sequence is CSVGDRGTGNTIYF. CDR3 nucleotides: TGCAGCGTTGGGGACAGGGGAACTGGAAACACCATATATTTT.